This TCR beta chain is from a study of response to subunit inactivated influenza vaccine. Notes on the study in general: Each seasonal influenza vaccination, the authors suggested, recruits few new T cells.

Each CDR3 protein is one row after TCRdb ran MiXCR on the RT-PCR reads. The table lists about 650,000 distinct CDR3 sequences, about 15% of them singletons. The J segment lost 1 base and the V segment lost 0 bases, leaving 10 bases of the junction unmatched. The CDR3 covers 17 residues. Germline lookup yields CDR1 SGHRS and CDR2 YFSETQ. This clonotype was detected a few times. The antigen is undetermined. This chain joins TRBV5-1 and TRBJ2-7, with 7 positions matching TRBD1. The origin of this receptor is a man in his fifties who received an inactivated influenza vaccine. This material consisted of PBMCs from blood, taken less than 13 days after vaccination. The CDR3 reads CASSLVSGGTASYEQYF. DNA for the CDR3: TGCGCCAGCAGCTTGGTATCTGGTGGGACAGCATCCTACGAGCAGTACTTC.